This is a list of T cell receptor beta chains from one sample in a study of CD8 T cells in Susac syndrome. TCRdb passed the immunoSEQ multiplex PCR reads through MiXCR, listing each CDR3 protein once. The table records under 150,000 distinct CDR3 sequences, about 94% of them present only once. Material for sequencing was CD4+ T cells from PBMCs. These receptors were collected from a human donor with Susac syndrome. The CDR3 runs from the conserved cysteine through the conserved F or W. A D gene is named only where the DNA matches it firmly. Size values are once, few and many counts, or a class for expanded clones, and some rows have none.

J	V	D	size	CDR3	DNA
TRBJ2-1	TRBV5-6	NA	NA	CASSLGQGVSYNEQFF	TGTGCCAGCAGCTTGGGACAAGGGGTTTCCTACAATGAGCAGTTCTTC
TRBJ2-2	TRBV24-1	NA	NA	CATSDSATGELFF	TGTGCCACCAGTGATTCGGCGACCGGGGAGCTGTTTTTT
TRBJ1-6	TRBV12-3/TRBV12-4	NA	NA	CASSHTPGNSPLHF	TGTGCCAGCAGCCATACTCCAGGAAATTCACCCCTCCACTTT
TRBJ2-5	TRBV7-9	NA	NA	CASSGGAVETQYF	TGTGCCAGCAGCGGGGGGGCGGTTGAGACCCAGTACTTC
TRBJ2-3	TRBV7-7	NA	NA	CASSPTGVGPDTQYF	TGTGCTAGCAGCCCAACGGGAGTGGGACCAGATACGCAGTATTTT
TRBJ1-1	TRBV5-1	NA	NA	CASSSGTADRAFF	TGCGCCAGCAGCTCCGGGACGGCCGATAGAGCTTTCTTT
TRBJ2-3	TRBV24-1	NA	NA	CATSELGPLADTQYF	TGTGCCACCAGTGAACTAGGGCCCCTGGCAGATACGCAGTATTTT
TRBJ1-1	TRBV4-1	NA	few	CASSPALRTEAFF	TGCGCCAGCAGCCCCGCACTGCGGACTGAAGCTTTCTTT
TRBJ2-1	TRBV19	NA	once	CASSRAGSSYNEQFF	TGTGCCAGTAGTAGGGCAGGGAGCTCCTACAATGAGCAGTTCTTC
TRBJ2-4	TRBV4-1	TRBD1	NA	CASSRPGQTKNIQYF	TGCGCCAGCAGCCGCCCGGGACAGACCAAAAACATTCAGTACTTC
TRBJ2-7	TRBV28	TRBD1	NA	CASRGLGTENYYEQYF	TGTGCCAGCAGGGGTCTCGGGACAGAGAACTACTACGAGCAGTACTTC
TRBJ2-5	TRBV28	NA	NA	CASSLQPETQYF	TGTGCCAGCAGTTTGCAACCAGAGACCCAGTACTTC
TRBJ1-1	TRBV7-9	TRBD1	NA	CASSLGTDNTEAFF	TGTGCCAGCAGCTTGGGGACAGACAACACTGAAGCTTTCTTT
TRBJ2-5	TRBV20-1	NA	NA	CSAKGGSWEETQYF	TGCAGTGCTAAGGGGGGTAGTTGGGAAGAGACCCAGTACTTC
TRBJ2-7	TRBV6-1	TRBD2	NA	CASRGTSGAYEQYF	TGTGCCAGCAGAGGGACTAGCGGAGCCTACGAGCAGTACTTC